Listed here are 28 T cell receptor beta chains from one sample, sequenced in a study of radiation and T cells in renal cell carcinoma. The sample's time point: blood 2 weeks post-SBRT. Indicated treatment: 15 Gy SBRT to primary tumor, nephrectomy 4 weeks later. Measured with immunoSEQ multiplex PCR; TCRdb has only the in-frame clones, and not every one. The sample lists under 150,000 clones; 81% were seen once. The sample in question was blood, obtained from a patient whose treatment included radiotherapy and nephrectomy. The receptors come from a woman aged 55-70 years with renal cell carcinoma.

The chain recombines TRBV19 with TRBJ1-6; D is uncertain. V was clipped by 8 bases and J by 0 bases, with 8 bases between them. The V gene's germline CDR1 is LNHDA and CDR2 SQIVND (reference sequence). The CDR3 loop spans 14 amino acids. In DNA, the CDR3 is TGTGCCAGTGGAACTAGCTCCTATAATTCACCCCTCCACTTT. Residues: CASGTSSYNSPLHF. Full variable domain (remainder filled in from reference TRBV19 and TRBJ1-6): DGGITQSPKYLFRKEGQNVTLSCEQNLNHDAMYWYRQDPGQGLRLIYYSQIVNDFQKGDIAEGYSVSREKKESFPLTVTSAQKNPTAFYLCASGTSSYNSPLHFGNGTRLTVT.

The chain couples TRBV28 to TRBJ2-7, with TRBD2 as a possible D gene (7 bases). CDR1 is MDHEN, CDR2 SYDVKM, per germline. V gave up 3 bases and J gave up 2 bases, with 11 bases separating them. CDR3 length equals 14 residues. This chain's CDR3 is CASSLGGLTYEQYF. The CDR3 DNA is TGTGCCAGCAGTTTGGGGGGGCTGACCTACGAGCAGTACTTC.

Notes on this clone: One end of the junction varies from germline; a read error may be responsible. The V and J genes are TRBV5-1 and TRBJ2-5, with D tentatively TRBD1 (6 bases). Germline lookup yields CDR1 SGHRS and CDR2 YFSETQ. CDR3 size: 13 residues. The CDR3 nucleotides are TGTGCCAGCAGCCACAGGGACCAAGAGACCCAGTACTTC. Protein product: CASSHRDQETQYF. Using reference TRBV5-1 and TRBJ2-5 for the parts outside the CDR3, the full variable domain is KAGVTQTPRYLIKTRGQQVTLSCSPISGHRSVSWYQQTPGQGLQFLFEYFSETQRNKGNFPGRFSGRQFSNSRSEMNVSTLELGDSALYLCASSHRDQETQYFGPGTRLLVL.

This chain uses TRBV19 with TRBJ2-1, with TRBD1 matching over 8 bases. The V gene's germline CDR1 is LNHDA and CDR2 SQIVND (reference sequence). V lost 6 bases, J lost 0 bases, and 7 bases stayed unmatched. This CDR3 is 16 amino acids long. This CDR3 is CASRPTGVSSYNEQFF. CDR3 sequence (DNA): TGTGCCAGTAGGCCGACAGGGGTCAGCTCCTACAATGAGCAGTTCTTC.

This clone has just a few counts. This sequence joins TRBV19 and TRBJ2-7; D possibly corresponds to TRBD2 (6 bases). The CDR3 contains 14 residues. CDR1 is LNHDA, CDR2 SQIVND, per germline (reference sequence). The ends were cut back, 5 bases at V and 3 bases at J, with 14 bases in the middle. The CDR3 region is CASSPRRGHYEQYF. DNA of the CDR3: TGTGCCAGTAGTCCCCGGAGGGGCCACTACGAGCAGTACTTC.

V is TRBV9 and J is TRBJ1-6, with 8 bases that match TRBD1. CDR3 length: 16 amino acids. Per germline, CDR1 SGDLS and CDR2 YYNGEE. V gave up 0 bases and J gave up 7 bases; unmatched junction bases: 6. The CDR3 coding sequence is TGTGCCAGCAGCGTAGAGGTGACAGGGGACAATTCACCCCTCCACTTT. Amino acids: CASSVEVTGDNSPLHF.

This chain joins TRBV7-6 and TRBJ1-3, with D uncertain. This CDR3 has 14 amino acids. Deletions cut 1 base from V and 4 bases from J, with 8 bases between. The germline gives CDR1 SGHVS, CDR2 FNYEAQ. The CDR3, as DNA: TGTGCCAGCAGCTTAGGATACGGAGGAAACACCATATATTTT. This encodes CASSLGYGGNTIYF. Supplemented by reference TRBV7-6 and TRBJ1-3, the full variable domain reads GAGVSQSPRYKVTKRGQDVALRCDPISGHVSLYWYRQALGQGPEFLTYFNYEAQQDKSGLPNDRFSAERPEGSISTLTIQRTEQRDSAMYRCASSLGYGGNTIYFGEGSWLTVV.

The gene calls are TRBV2 and TRBJ2-2; possible D gene TRBD2, 5 bases. CDR1 is SNHLY and CDR2 is FYNNEI in the germline V gene. V lost 2 bases to trimming and J lost 4 bases, with 11 bases between them. This CDR3 has 15 residues. The CDR3 loop is CASSENQAGTGELFF. For the CDR3, the DNA is TGTGCCAGCAGTGAAAATCAGGCGGGCACCGGGGAGCTGTTTTTT.

This sequence joins TRBV18 and TRBJ1-5; no clear D. Germline CDR1 is KGHSH and CDR2 is LQKENI. V shed 2 bases and J shed 3 bases, with 11 bases lying between them. This CDR3 has 15 residues. For the CDR3, the DNA is TGTGCCAGCTCACCATTTGGATCGGCCAATCAGCCCCAGCATTTT. This gives the protein CASSPFGSANQPQHF.

The rearrangement joins TRBV6-1 to TRBJ1-5; D is perhaps TRBD1 (5 bases). V lost 3 bases, J lost 5 bases, and 11 bases lay in between. CDR1 is MNHNS and CDR2 is SASEGT in the germline V gene. The CDR3 length is 14 residues. CDR3: CASSEGGVDQPQHF. Written as DNA, the CDR3 is TGTGCCAGCAGTGAGGGGGGAGTTGATCAGCCCCAGCATTTT.

The rearrangement joins TRBV7-9 to TRBJ2-7, with 9 nucleotides matching TRBD1. The CDR3 has 14 residues. V trimming: 5 bases; J trimming: 4 bases; junction bases outside the gene matches: 6. The germline V gene has CDR1 SEHNR and CDR2 FQNEAQ (reference sequence). The CDR3 sequence is CASSPRDRAYEQYF. The CDR3 DNA is TGTGCCAGCAGCCCCCGGGACAGGGCTTACGAGCAGTACTTC.

The chain has TRBV5-4 and TRBJ1-1; D remains ambiguous. V was cut by 2 bases and J by 2 bases, with 13 bases left in between. The CDR3 spans 15 residues. Germline values: CDR1 SGHNT, CDR2 YYREEE (reference sequence). For the CDR3, the DNA is TGTGCCAGCAGCTTATACTCGGGGTCAAACACTGAAGCTTTCTTT. Encoded protein: CASSLYSGSNTEAFF.

This chain links TRBV7-8 with TRBJ2-3; the D is unclear. With 5 bases removed from V and 7 bases from J, the gap between germline ends came to 13 bases. Germline-derived CDR1 and CDR2 are SGHVS and FQNEAQ. The CDR3 sequence is 13 residues long. CDR3 loop: CASSQPPTNTQYF. DNA of the CDR3: TGTGCCAGCAGCCAACCCCCTACGAATACGCAGTATTTT.

This clone was seen only a few times. The rearrangement links TRBV5-5 to TRBJ1-2, with TRBD1 identical over 7 bases. The length of the CDR3 is 16 residues. The germline V gene encodes CDR1 SGHKS and CDR2 YYEKEE (reference sequence). Trimming took 0 bases from V and 0 from J; bases not matched to a gene: 5. Here the CDR3 reads CASSLGGQLANYGYTF. Written as DNA, the CDR3 is TGTGCCAGCAGCTTGGGGGGACAGTTAGCTAACTATGGCTACACCTTC.

The chain links TRBV18 to TRBJ1-1; 7 nucleotides align to TRBD1. The J segment lost 4 bases and the V segment lost 2 bases, leaving 7 bases of the junction unmatched. The CDR3 extends over 15 amino acids. The V gene's germline CDR1 is KGHSH and CDR2 LQKENI. DNA for the CDR3: TGTGCCAGCTCACCAAGCCAGGGGGAGTTCACTGAAGCTTTCTTT. It specifies CASSPSQGEFTEAFF.

V usage is TRBV7-9 and J usage is TRBJ2-3, with unresolved D. V gave up 1 base and J gave up 6 bases, with 11 bases separating them. Germline V CDR1 and CDR2: SEHNR, FQNEAQ (reference sequence). The CDR3 covers 14 residues. CDR3: CASSLGNDPDTQYF. CDR3 nucleotides: TGTGCCAGCAGCTTAGGTAACGATCCGGATACGCAGTATTTT.

A few counts support this clone. The chain joins TRBV6-1 to TRBJ2-7; D gene uncertain. Germline V gene sequence: CDR1 MNHNS, CDR2 SASEGT. The V end lost 3 bases, the J end lost 2 bases, and 8 bases lay between the germline ends. The CDR3 is 13 amino acids. CDR3 in DNA: TGTGCCAGCAGTGACTGGGGTACCTACGAGCAGTACTTC. Its protein product is CASSDWGTYEQYF.

The J gene is TRBJ1-2, the V gene TRBV10-3, with D maybe TRBD1 (5 bases). Trimming took 3 bases from V and 6 from J, leaving 8 bases between them. CDR1 ENHRY and CDR2 SYGVKD come from the germline V gene. This CDR3 region has 12 residues. The CDR3 DNA reads as TGTGCCATCAGTGAAACAGGCGATGGCTACACCTTC. This codes for CAISETGDGYTF.

This rearrangement joins TRBV15 to TRBJ2-1, with D uncertain. V was clipped by 0 bases and J by 0 bases, with 18 bases between them. Germline V gene sequence: CDR1 LNHNV, CDR2 YYDKDF (reference sequence). The CDR3 runs to 19 residues. The CDR3, as DNA: TGTGCCACCAGCAGAGATGCCCCTCAGGTCCCAAGCTCCTACAATGAGCAGTTCTTC. Protein product: CATSRDAPQVPSSYNEQFF.

The rearrangement joins TRBV4-2 to TRBJ1-3; D is undetermined. The ends were cut back, 1 base at V and 7 bases at J, with 11 bases in the middle. This CDR3 is built from 14 residues. Looked up from germline, CDR1 is LGHNA and CDR2 is YNFKEQ. CDR3 nucleotides: TGTGCCAGCAGCCAAGGTTGGGTAGAGAACACCATATATTTT. The encoded protein is CASSQGWVENTIYF.

The rearrangement links TRBV28 to TRBJ1-4; D gene uncertain. The CDR3 extends over 13 amino acids. Trimming removed 3 bases at V and 5 bases at J, with 7 bases between. Germline lookup yields CDR1 MDHEN and CDR2 SYDVKM. Here the CDR3 reads CASSFGTNEKLFF. The CDR3 coding sequence is TGTGCCAGCAGTTTCGGTACAAATGAAAAACTGTTTTTT.

In nucleotides, the CDR3 is TGCGCCAGCCTCCGCTGGGGGGCGAGAGAGACCCAGTACTTC. Encoded protein: CASLRWGARETQYF. The rearrangement uses TRBV5-1 and TRBJ2-5; D could derive from TRBD1 or TRBD2 (6 bases each). The CDR3 totals 14 residues. V dropped 7 bases and J dropped 4 bases, with 17 bases sitting between them. The germline V gene encodes CDR1 SGHRS and CDR2 YFSETQ. Together with reference TRBV5-1 and TRBJ2-5, the CDR3 gives the full variable domain: KAGVTQTPRYLIKTRGQQVTLSCSPISGHRSVSWYQQTPGQGLQFLFEYFSETQRNKGNFPGRFSGRQFSNSRSEMNVSTLELGDSALYLCASLRWGARETQYFGPGTRLLVL.

The genes are TRBV5-1 and TRBJ2-1; D not resolved. The CDR3 is 16 amino acids. Germline V gene data show CDR1 as SGHRS and CDR2 as YFSETQ. The germline V and J ends were trimmed by 4 bases and 9 bases, with 23 bases remaining between them. The DNA for the CDR3 is TGCGCCAGCAGCCAGAGTGAGAACGCCGCGATCAGTGAGCAGTTCTTC. Encoded protein: CASSQSENAAISEQFF.

This clone came up a few times. This chain links TRBV6-5 with TRBJ1-2; D gene unclear. CDR1 and CDR2 (germline): MNHEY, SVGAGI. The CDR3 is 14 residues long. V lost 0 bases to trimming and J lost 4 bases, with 9 bases between them. CDR3 amino acids: CASSYSADPYGYTF. CDR3 coding DNA: TGTGCCAGCAGTTACTCGGCGGATCCCTATGGCTACACCTTC.

Comments on this clone: At one end the junction does not follow the germline gene, possibly because of a read error. The chain joins TRBV6-1 to TRBJ1-5, with D possibly matching TRBD1 (5 bases). The CDR3 runs to 15 residues. Germline V gene sequence: CDR1 MNHNS, CDR2 SASEGT. CDR3 residues: CASSVEGLGVDQRGF. In DNA, the CDR3 is TGTGCCAGCAGTGTAGAGGGTTTGGGGGTTGACCAACGCGGATTT.

The chain has TRBV28 and TRBJ2-5; D remains ambiguous. CDR1 and CDR2 (germline): MDHEN, SYDVKM. Trimming stripped 5 bases from V and 5 bases from J, with 18 bases between. CDR3 length: 15 amino acids. The CDR3 loop is CASSPLIRVRETQYF. The CDR3 nucleotides are TGTGCCAGCAGTCCCCTAATACGGGTTCGGGAGACCCAGTACTTC.

The chain combines TRBV6-1 with TRBJ2-1; 7 nucleotides align to TRBD2. The J segment lost 5 bases and the V segment lost 6 bases, leaving 4 bases of the junction unmatched. This CDR3 has 13 residues. Germline V gene sequence: CDR1 MNHNS, CDR2 SASEGT. In DNA form, the CDR3 reads TGTGCCAGCAGCCATACTAGCGACAATGAGCAGTTCTTC. Protein product: CASSHTSDNEQFF.

The J gene is TRBJ2-7, the V gene TRBV6-6; a weak D match, TRBD2 (5 bases). Trimming took off 5 bases at V and 6 bases at J, with 17 bases between the two ends. Germline lookup yields CDR1 MNHNY and CDR2 SVGAGI (reference sequence). The CDR3 runs 14 residues. CDR3 in amino acids: CASSPNLLDSEQYF. The CDR3 DNA is TGTGCCAGCAGTCCAAACCTACTAGATTCCGAGCAGTACTTC.